The sequence of this T cell receptor (beta chain) was determined in a study of blood T cell repertoires in COVID-19. Here immunoSEQ multiplex PCR was the method, and the copy in TCRdb shows in-frame clones only, minus some. Counted here are 30,000 to 50,000 clones, approximately 85% occurring once; the ten biggest clones make up about 9.3%. CDR3 length: 15 amino acids. V dropped 1 base and J dropped 1 base, with 8 bases sitting between them. The germline gives CDR1 SGHAT, CDR2 FQNNGV. This clone was observed at least ten times. The sample comprised peripheral blood. The chain recombines TRBV11-2 with TRBJ2-1; D uncertain. The clonotype originates from a human donor in a cohort sampled during active COVID-19. This CDR3 is CASSLALMSYNEQFF. For the CDR3, the DNA is TGTGCCAGCAGCTTAGCCCTAATGTCCTACAATGAGCAGTTCTTC.